These T cell receptor beta chains were read from a single sample in a study of shared clonotypes between healthy human individuals. Sequencing was performed with immunoSEQ multiplex PCR; in TCRdb, only in-frame clones are kept and a portion is missing. The data hold 2,100,000 or so clones, with approximately 94% observed a single time. Specimen: naive CD4+ T cells sorted from blood. The receptors shown here come from a man between 18 and 29 years old in good health. Both conserved end residues are part of each CDR3. The D gene is left open where the match is weak. Clone size, where shown, is once, few, many, or a class for clones that have expanded.

j_call d_call clone_size v_call cdr3_nt cdr3_aa
TRBJ1-3 NA NA TRBV15 TGTGCCACCAGCAAAGGGGCGACCAGAGACACCATATATTTT CATSKGATRDTIYF
TRBJ1-1 NA NA TRBV6-6 TGTGCCACCTCACAGAACACTGAAGCTTTCTTT CATSQNTEAFF
TRBJ1-3 NA NA TRBV7-9 TGTGCCAGCCATCTCGAACGGGACTCTGGAAACACCATATATTTT CASHLERDSGNTIYF
TRBJ2-5 NA NA TRBV4-1 TGCGCCAGCAGCCAGAGCCCTAGCGCCAAAGAGACCCAGTACTTC CASSQSPSAKETQYF
TRBJ2-5 NA NA TRBV6-1 TGTGCCAGCAGGCGGGGATCAGGAGAGACCCAGTACTTC CASRRGSGETQYF
TRBJ2-1 TRBD2 NA TRBV18 TGTGCCAGCTCACAACCGGGACTAGCGGGGGGATCTGAGCAGTTCTTC CASSQPGLAGGSEQFF
TRBJ1-6 NA NA TRBV18 TGTGCCAGCTCACCAGTTTACGGTGTGGATTCACCCCTCCACTTT CASSPVYGVDSPLHF
TRBJ2-7 TRBD1 NA TRBV25-1 TGTGCCAGCAGTGAAAGAGGGGGCAGGGTCGAGCAGTACTTC CASSERGGRVEQYF
TRBJ1-2 TRBD1 NA TRBV10-1 TGCGCCAGCTCCGACAGGGGTACCTATGGCTACACCTTC CASSDRGTYGYTF
TRBJ1-2 NA NA TRBV28 TGTGCCAGCATCCCCGGAGGGAACTATGGCTACACCTTC CASIPGGNYGYTF
TRBJ1-6 TRBD1 once TRBV7-9 TGTGCCAGCAGCAGTACAGGGGAGGGGTCACCCCTCCACTTT CASSSTGEGSPLHF
TRBJ2-4 TRBD1 NA TRBV25-1 TGTGCCAGCAGTGAACCCCCCCTCCGGACAGGGTTCAAAAACATTCAGTACTTC CASSEPPLRTGFKNIQYF
TRBJ2-5 TRBD1 NA TRBV30 TGTGCCTGGGGACAGGGGCTGGGAGAGACCCAGTACTTC CAWGQGLGETQYF
TRBJ1-2 TRBD1 NA TRBV25-1 TGTGCCAGCAGTTCGGGACAGGGGACTTATGGCTACACCTTC CASSSGQGTYGYTF
TRBJ2-1 NA NA TRBV7-2 TGTGCCAGCAGCTCCGAGCAGGCGGGGCATGAGCAGTTCTTC CASSSEQAGHEQFF
TRBJ1-2 TRBD1 NA TRBV28 TGTGCCAGCAGTACACAGGGGTGGTATGGCTACACCTTC CASSTQGWYGYTF
TRBJ2-5 NA once TRBV7-2 TGTGCCAGCAGCTTAGAGCGAGGGGAGACCCAGTACTTC CASSLERGETQYF
TRBJ1-2 TRBD1 NA TRBV27 TGTGCCAGCAGTCCCCGGGACAGGGCAGGCTACACCTTC CASSPRDRAGYTF
TRBJ1-1 NA NA TRBV5-4 TGTGCCAGCAGCGGGGACCCCATAAACACTGAAGCTTTCTTT CASSGDPINTEAFF
TRBJ2-7 TRBD1 once TRBV28 TGTGCCAGCAGCGTGGGGGGACAGGGGGCAAACGAGCAGTACTTC CASSVGGQGANEQYF
TRBJ2-7 NA NA TRBV28 TGTGCCAGCAGTTTTGAGAGGCCATACGAGCAGTACTTC CASSFERPYEQYF
TRBJ2-1 NA NA TRBV5-1 TGCGCCAGCAGCTTTGGTGGAAGCGAGCAGTTCTTC CASSFGGSEQFF
TRBJ2-2 NA NA TRBV6-6 TGTGCCAGCAGAAAACAGGACACCGGGGAGCTGTTTTTT CASRKQDTGELFF
TRBJ2-3 TRBD2 once TRBV9 TGTGCCAGCAGCCCTAGCGTAGGTACTAGCGGGGGGTTGGTAGGCACAGATACGCAGTATTTT CASSPSVGTSGGLVGTDTQYF
TRBJ2-1 TRBD2 once TRBV7-9 TGTGCCAGCAGCTTAGGTGGACTAGCGCCTGGGGAGCAGTTCTTC CASSLGGLAPGEQFF
TRBJ1-4 NA NA TRBV7-2 TGTGCCAGCAGCAAGACGCAGGCCCCCGAAAAACTGTTTTTT CASSKTQAPEKLFF
TRBJ2-2 NA once TRBV9 TGTGCCAGCAGCGTAGAGGGCTCCGTTACCGGGGAGCTGTTTTTT CASSVEGSVTGELFF
TRBJ2-7 TRBD1 NA TRBV7-2 TGTGCCAGCAGCTGGCGATCCGGGACAGGAGCCTACGAGCAGTACTTC CASSWRSGTGAYEQYF
TRBJ1-6 NA NA TRBV5-1 TGCGCCAGCAGCTTGGCCCTTCAGGGAAATTCACCCCTCCACTTT CASSLALQGNSPLHF
TRBJ2-3 TRBD1 NA TRBV7-3 TGTGCCAGCACCCTGACAGGGGGTAGCACAGATACGCAGTATTTT CASTLTGGSTDTQYF
TRBJ1-6 NA once TRBV27 TGTGCCAGCAGTTGGGCCACGTATTCACCCCTCCACTTT CASSWATYSPLHF
TRBJ1-2 NA NA TRBV7-2 TGTGCCAGCAGCTTGGACCGCTTAGCTAACTATGGCTACACCTTC CASSLDRLANYGYTF
TRBJ2-2 NA NA TRBV30 TGTGCCTGGAGTGCCGACCTCACCGGGGAGCTGTTTTTT CAWSADLTGELFF
TRBJ1-1 NA few TRBV7-9 TGTGCCAGCAGCCCAGGGTACACTGAAGCTTTCTTT CASSPGYTEAFF
TRBJ1-6 NA NA TRBV2 TGTGCCAGCAGGGCTGCAGGGAATTCACCCCTCCACTTT CASRAAGNSPLHF
TRBJ2-4 NA NA TRBV7-8 TGTGCCAGCAGCTTCAGCCGGGTCCTAGCCAAAAACATTCAGTACTTC CASSFSRVLAKNIQYF
TRBJ2-2 NA NA TRBV5-6 TGTGCCAGCACCCTTACCACAGGGACAGGGGAGCTGTTTTTT CASTLTTGTGELFF
TRBJ1-2 NA NA TRBV9 TGTGCCAGCAGCGAGAGGGAATTGCAGGCGCCATATGGCTACACCTTC CASSERELQAPYGYTF
TRBJ2-7 TRBD1 NA TRBV29-1 TGCAGCGTTCAAACCCCGGGACAGGGTTACGAGCAGTACTTC CSVQTPGQGYEQYF
TRBJ1-3 NA NA TRBV6-5 TGTGCCAGCAGTTACTCATGGGGCTCTGGAAACACCATATATTTT CASSYSWGSGNTIYF
TRBJ1-2 NA once TRBV5-1 TGCGCCAGCAGCTTGGAGCTTAACTATGGCTACACCTTC CASSLELNYGYTF
TRBJ1-2 NA NA TRBV5-1 TGCGCCAGCAGCTTGGAGGCAGCCGGAGATGGCTACACCTTC CASSLEAAGDGYTF
TRBJ1-1 NA few TRBV2 TGTGCCAGCAGTGAATGGGGGACGAACACTGAAGCTTTCTTT CASSEWGTNTEAFF
TRBJ2-1 NA NA TRBV7-2 TGTGCCAGCAGCTCCAGGGGCACCTACAATGAGCAGTTCTTC CASSSRGTYNEQFF
TRBJ2-2 TRBD1 once TRBV7-2 TGTGCCAGCAGCCGCGACAGGGCGCCTAGGGGCACCGGGGAGCTGTTTTTT CASSRDRAPRGTGELFF
TRBJ2-4 NA NA TRBV2 TGTGCCAGCGGGGGGTCGGACATTCAGTACTTC CASGGSDIQYF
TRBJ2-7 TRBD1 NA TRBV12-5 TGTGCTAGTGGTTTGGTACTTGGACAGGGCTCCTACGAGCAGTACTTC CASGLVLGQGSYEQYF
TRBJ1-4 NA NA TRBV5-5 TGTGCCAGCAGCTTTGTTGGAGGTCGAGAAAAACTGTTTTTT CASSFVGGREKLFF
TRBJ1-5 TRBD1 NA TRBV5-1 TGCGCCAGCAGCTTGGAAGGGGGCCAGCCCCAGCATTTT CASSLEGGQPQHF